This passage covers 27 T cell receptor beta chains from one sample sequenced in a study of T cell repertoires in cytomegalovirus infection. TCRdb called the reads again in MiXCR, with one record for every CDR3 protein. The sample lists fewer than 200,000 distinct CDR3 sequences; approximately 19% were seen once. Sequencing was done on a sample of PBMCs. Source of these receptors: a human donor in good health (CMV status not recorded). Some clones in this sample may be carry-over from other donors' samples.

This clonotype has at least ten counts. The chain has TRBV7-2 and TRBJ2-5; 7 nucleotides agree with TRBD2. CDR1 SGHTA and CDR2 FQGNSA come from the germline V gene. J gave up 7 bases and V 5 bases, and 7 bases lay outside the gene matches. The CDR3 runs to 13 residues. The CDR3 DNA reads as TGTGCCAGCAGCCAGGGATGGGGGGGGACCCAGTACTTC. Its translation: CASSQGWGGTQYF. Filled out from reference TRBV7-2 and TRBJ2-5, the complete variable domain reads GAGVSQSPSNKVTEKGKDVELRCDPISGHTALYWYRQSLGQGLEFLIYFQGNSAPDKSGLPSDRFSAERTGGSVSTLTIQRTQQEDSAVYLCASSQGWGGTQYFGPGTRLLVL.

The chain combines TRBV12-3 or TRBV12-4 with TRBJ1-2; 7 bases agree with TRBD1. The length of the CDR3 is 15 residues. The J segment lost 4 bases and the V segment lost 5 bases, leaving 10 bases of the junction unmatched. CDR3 residues: CASSHPGTAFYGYTF. In DNA form, the CDR3 reads TGTGCCAGCAGTCATCCCGGGACAGCCTTCTATGGCTACACCTTC.

In the case of this clonotype: This may stem from a read error, because a much larger clone lies one nucleotide away. This chain joins TRBV7-8 and TRBJ2-7; TRBD2 matches 13 bases. With 5 bases clipped from V and 0 bases from J, the junction kept 10 bases outside the gene matches. The CDR3 length is 18 residues. The V gene's germline CDR1 is SGHVS and CDR2 FQNEAQ. Here the CDR3 reads CASSRAGTSGATSYEQYF. CDR3 nucleotide sequence: TGTGCCAGCAGCCGAGCCGGGACTAGCGGGGCAACCTCCTACGAGCAGTACTTC.

The V and J genes are TRBV5-5 and TRBJ2-1, with unresolved D. CDR1 and CDR2 from the germline V gene are SGHKS and YYEKEE (reference sequence). This CDR3 region has 13 residues. Trimming shortened V by 2 bases and J by 6 bases, and 9 bases separated the two germline ends. The chain's CDR3 is CASSFVSPNEQFF. The CDR3 DNA sequence: TGTGCCAGCAGCTTTGTGTCCCCCAATGAGCAGTTCTTC.

This clonotype was seen repeatedly, ten times or more. This chain connects TRBV6-1 to TRBJ1-6; D call uncertain. CDR3 length: 14 amino acids. Trimming pared 8 bases from V and 2 bases from J, leaving 10 bases between. Looked up from germline, CDR1 is MNHNS and CDR2 is SASEGT. The CDR3 spells CASRLRAYNSPLHF. In nucleotides, the CDR3 is TGTGCCAGCCGGCTTCGGGCCTATAATTCACCCCTCCACTTT.

The chain couples TRBV6-2 or TRBV6-3 to TRBJ2-3; a possible D gene is TRBD2 (6 bases). Germline loops: CDR1 MNHEY, CDR2 SVGEGT. The CDR3 extends over 10 amino acids. Trimming took off 2 bases at V and 14 bases at J, with 8 bases between the two ends. Here the CDR3 reads CASSYGAGYF. In DNA, the CDR3 is TGTGCCAGCAGTTACGGAGCGGGGTATTTT.

In this sample, this clonotype turned up many times. The chain links TRBV7-2 to TRBJ1-5; D is perhaps TRBD1 (6 bases). This CDR3 spans 14 amino acids. Germline V gene sequence: CDR1 SGHTA, CDR2 FQGNSA. Trimming took 1 base from V and 5 from J, leaving 9 bases between them. CDR3 nucleotides: TGTGCCAGCAGCTTAGGACAGGTGTATCAGCCCCAGCATTTT. Protein: CASSLGQVYQPQHF.

This clonotype came up once. The chain uses TRBV15 and TRBJ2-1; 13 nucleotides agree with TRBD2. This CDR3 has 17 amino acids. V gave up 3 bases and J gave up 7 bases; unmatched junction bases: 9. Looked up from germline, CDR1 is LNHNV and CDR2 is YYDKDF (reference sequence). For the CDR3, the DNA is TGTGCCACCAGCAGGCTTCCCGGGACTAGCGGGACGAATGAGCAGTTCTTC. Translated: CATSRLPGTSGTNEQFF.

This clonotype was seen only a few times. The J gene is TRBJ1-5, the V gene TRBV28, with TRBD1 matching over 7 bases. The CDR3 length is 20 residues. Germline CDR1 is MDHEN and CDR2 is SYDVKM. J lost 10 bases, V lost 7 bases, and 31 bases had no gene match. For the CDR3, the DNA is TGTGCCAGCACCTCACAATGGGGACCAACCGGGACAGCACTCGGGAGACCCCAGCATTTT. As protein: CASTSQWGPTGTALGRPQHF.

This clonotype was counted ten times or more. The rearrangement links TRBV11-2 to TRBJ2-5, with unresolved D. Germline V gene lookup returns CDR1 SGHAT and CDR2 FQNNGV. Between the trimmed V and J ends, which lost 4 bases and 1 base, there was a span of 10 bases. The CDR3 totals 14 residues. The CDR3 coding sequence is TGTGCCAGCAGCTCCGGCCCCCTCCAAGAGACCCAGTACTTC. Its protein is CASSSGPLQETQYF.

This clonotype was recorded a few times. The chain is built from TRBV12-3 or TRBV12-4 and TRBJ2-7; 9 nucleotides match TRBD1. V lost 5 bases and J lost 6; bases outside the gene matches: 5. This CDR3 region has 13 residues. In DNA, the CDR3 is TGTGCCAGCAGTCCTGGACAGGGGAGCGAGCAGTACTTC. Protein: CASSPGQGSEQYF.

In its sample, this clonotype was seen a few times. The rearrangement links TRBV7-6 to TRBJ2-6; D not resolved. This CDR3 contains 14 residues. Germline V gene sequence: CDR1 SGHVS, CDR2 FNYEAQ. V dropped 5 bases and J dropped 2 bases, with 7 bases sitting between them. In nucleotides, the CDR3 is TGTGCCAGCAGCCCCATCCCTGGGGCCAACGTCCTGACTTTC. Protein: CASSPIPGANVLTF.

This clonotype was detected a few times. The rearrangement uses TRBV7-3 and TRBJ2-5, with TRBD2 identical over 9 bases. This CDR3 is 14 amino acids long. The germline V gene has CDR1 SGHTA and CDR2 FQGTGA. V lost 2 bases, J lost 4 bases, and 2 bases stayed unmatched. Here the CDR3 reads CASSLGTSPETQYF. CDR3 DNA sequence: TGTGCCAGCAGCTTAGGGACTAGCCCAGAGACCCAGTACTTC.

Details on this clonotype: A much bigger clone sits one base away, suggesting this may be a read error. The rearrangement uses TRBV12-5 and TRBJ1-5; a weak D match, TRBD1 (6 bases). This CDR3 spans 15 amino acids. V was clipped by 11 bases and J by 3 bases, with 20 bases between them. The germline V gene encodes CDR1 LGHNT and CDR2 FRNRAP. The CDR3 sequence: CAGAFGAGDNQPQHF. DNA for the CDR3: TGTGCTGGTGCTTTTGGCGCAGGGGACAATCAGCCCCAGCATTTT. Full variable domain (missing parts from reference TRBV12-5 and TRBJ1-5): DARVTQTPRHKVTEMGQEVTMRCQPILGHNTVFWYRQTMMQGLELLAYFRNRAPLDDSGMPKDRFSAEMPDATLATLKIQPSEPRDSAVYFCAGAFGAGDNQPQHFGDGTRLSIL.

The chain is built from TRBV2 and TRBJ1-1; a weak D match, TRBD1 (5 bases). V was pared by 5 bases and J by 6 bases, with 16 bases between. The germline CDR1 and CDR2 sequences are SNHLY and FYNNEI. The CDR3 is 14 residues long. CDR3 sequence (DNA): TGTGCCAGCAGTCAGATCCGGGACGGCTCTGAAGCTTTCTTT. Translating it yields CASSQIRDGSEAFF.

This chain connects TRBV6-6 to TRBJ2-1; 13 nucleotides align to TRBD2. The germline V gene encodes CDR1 MNHNY and CDR2 SVGAGI (reference sequence). This CDR3 is built from 17 residues. The J segment lost 8 bases and the V segment lost 5 bases, leaving 12 bases of the junction unmatched. The CDR3 loop is CASSERTSGSRSYEQFF. Here the CDR3 DNA reads TGTGCCAGCAGTGAGCGGACTAGCGGGAGCAGAAGCTATGAGCAGTTCTTC.

This clonotype was seen more than once but under ten times. The chain carries TRBV5-1 and TRBJ2-5; 15 bases align to TRBD2. The CDR3 has 17 residues. Trimming removed 4 bases from V and 5 bases from J; junction bases left unmatched: 9. Germline V CDR1 and CDR2: SGHRS, YFSETQ. The CDR3, as DNA: TGCGCCAGCAGCCCACGGACTAGCGGGGGGGCACGGGAGACCCAGTACTTC. Protein: CASSPRTSGGARETQYF.

This clonotype was recorded at least ten times. V usage is TRBV28 and J usage is TRBJ1-5; TRBD1 matches 9 bases. Germline lookup yields CDR1 MDHEN and CDR2 SYDVKM. The CDR3 runs 15 residues. Unmatched junction bases numbered 7, after V lost 3 bases and J lost 7 bases. The CDR3: CASSLVGQGGQPQHF. DNA of the CDR3: TGTGCCAGCAGTTTGGTGGGACAGGGCGGACAGCCCCAGCATTTT.

This clonotype was recorded a few times. The chain is built from TRBV5-4 and TRBJ2-5; 12 bases match TRBD2. Germline lookup yields CDR1 SGHNT and CDR2 YYREEE (reference sequence). The trim removed 4 bases at V and 4 bases at J, leaving 8 bases unmatched. This CDR3 is 16 amino acids long. CDR3 bases: TGTGCCAGCAGCGCCGGGACTAGCGGGCGGGGAGAGACCCAGTACTTC. Its translation is CASSAGTSGRGETQYF.

A note on this clonotype: The junction shows a germline mismatch at one end, possibly a read error. V is TRBV12-3 or TRBV12-4 and J is TRBJ1-1; 8 bases map to TRBD1. The CDR3 is made up of 13 amino acids. This CDR3 is CASTRQGNAEAFF. The CDR3 DNA reads as TGTGCCAGCACGAGACAGGGGAACGCTGAAGCTTTCTTT.

V is TRBV7-9 and J is TRBJ2-1; TRBD2 matches 14 bases. The junction had 6 bases not matched to a gene; V was cut back by 4 bases and J by 4 bases. Germline-derived CDR1 and CDR2 are SEHNR and FQNEAQ (reference sequence). The CDR3 is made up of 17 amino acids. The CDR3 region has the DNA TGTGCCAGCAGCTCAAAAGGACTAGCGGGAGGTTACAATGAGCAGTTCTTC. Protein product: CASSSKGLAGGYNEQFF.

This clonotype was counted between two and nine times. The chain has TRBV28 and TRBJ2-6, with D possibly matching TRBD1 (6 bases). The germline V and J ends were trimmed by 5 bases and 1 base, with 15 bases remaining between them. CDR3 length equals 17 residues. CDR1 is MDHEN, CDR2 SYDVKM, per germline. The CDR3 here is CASSGDIRVSGANVLTF. The CDR3 nucleotides are TGTGCCAGCAGTGGGGACATAAGAGTTTCTGGGGCCAACGTCCTGACTTTC.

This clonotype has a single count. The chain joins TRBV20-1 to TRBJ2-5, with no clear D. Trimming removed 3 bases at V and 4 bases at J, with 12 bases between. The CDR3 sequence is 13 residues long. Germline V gene lookup returns CDR1 DFQATT and CDR2 SNEGSKA (reference sequence). The CDR3 region is CSASTQAPETQYF. DNA of the CDR3: TGCAGTGCTAGCACGCAAGCGCCAGAGACCCAGTACTTC.

This chain uses TRBV19 with TRBJ2-7, with D perhaps matching TRBD1 (5 bases). CDR3 length: 12 residues. The ends were cut back, 4 bases at V and 4 bases at J, with 8 bases in the middle. Germline CDR1 and CDR2: LNHDA and SQIVND (reference sequence). CDR3 protein: CASSTDSYEQYF. CDR3 nucleotide sequence: TGTGCCAGTAGTACCGACAGTTACGAGCAGTACTTC.

In its sample, this clonotype was seen a few times. The V call is TRBV12-5, the J call TRBJ1-1; 11 bases align to TRBD1. Germline V gene data show CDR1 as LGHNT and CDR2 as FRNRAP. This CDR3 is 15 amino acids long. V was clipped by 6 bases and J by 3 bases; unmatched bases: 6. The CDR3 protein is CASGLGTGGYTEAFF. In DNA, the CDR3 is TGTGCTAGTGGCCTCGGGACAGGGGGTTACACTGAAGCTTTCTTT.

A few counts support this clonotype. The chain carries TRBV7-3 and TRBJ2-5; D not certain. This CDR3 is 13 amino acids long. V gave up 5 bases and J gave up 7 bases, with 14 bases separating them. Germline V gives CDR1 SGHTA, CDR2 FQGTGA. CDR3 sequence: CASSTTGSGTQYF. The CDR3 DNA follows: TGTGCCAGCAGCACAACCGGATCGGGGACCCAGTACTTC.

In its sample, this clonotype was seen a few times. V usage is TRBV9 and J usage is TRBJ1-2, with 7 bases that match TRBD1. The CDR3 extends over 13 amino acids. The junction had 6 bases not matched to a gene; V was cut back by 6 bases and J by 4 bases. The germline CDR1 and CDR2 sequences are SGDLS and YYNGEE. This CDR3 is CASTQGGFYGYTF. Written as DNA, the CDR3 is TGTGCCAGCACCCAGGGGGGCTTCTATGGCTACACCTTC.